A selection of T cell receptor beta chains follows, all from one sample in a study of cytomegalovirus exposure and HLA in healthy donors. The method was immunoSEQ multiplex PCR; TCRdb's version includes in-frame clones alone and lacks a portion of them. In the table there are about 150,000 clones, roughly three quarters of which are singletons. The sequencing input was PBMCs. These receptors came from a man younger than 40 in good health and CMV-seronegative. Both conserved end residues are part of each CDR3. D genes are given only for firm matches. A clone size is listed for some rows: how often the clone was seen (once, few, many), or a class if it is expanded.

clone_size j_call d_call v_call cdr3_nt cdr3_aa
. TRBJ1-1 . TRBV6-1 TGTGCCAGCAGTGAGCGTTACGGGGGGAACACTGAAGCTTTCTTT CASSERYGGNTEAFF
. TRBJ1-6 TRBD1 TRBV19 TGTGCCAGTAGAGAAGGGGGCAATTCACCCCTCCACTTT CASREGGNSPLHF
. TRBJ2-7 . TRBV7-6 TGTGCCAGCAGCTTAGCGGCGGGGTACCACGAGCAGTACTTC CASSLAAGYHEQYF
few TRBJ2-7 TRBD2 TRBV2 TGTGCCAGCGGTCGACTAGCGGGACAAAACGAGCAGTACTTC CASGRLAGQNEQYF
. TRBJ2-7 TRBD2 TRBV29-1 TGCAGCGTAGAGACTAGCGGGAGTTACGAGCAGTACTTC CSVETSGSYEQYF
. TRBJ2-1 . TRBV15 TGTGCCACCAGCAGAGTTCCAGGCGGGACTCCCTCCAATGAGCAGTTCTTC CATSRVPGGTPSNEQFF
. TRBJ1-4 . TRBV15 TGTGCCACCAGCAGAGTGGCAGCGAATCGGGAAAAACTGTTTTTT CATSRVAANREKLFF
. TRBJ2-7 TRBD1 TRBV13 TGTGCCAGCAGCTTAAGACAGGGGGCCTACGAGCAGTACTTC CASSLRQGAYEQYF
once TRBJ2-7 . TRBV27 TGTGCCAGCAGTTTATCGGGAGGTATGCACGAGCAGTACTTC CASSLSGGMHEQYF
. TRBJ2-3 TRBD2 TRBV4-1 TGCGCCAGCAGCCAAGGACTAGCGGGTGGGACAGATACGCAGTATTTT CASSQGLAGGTDTQYF
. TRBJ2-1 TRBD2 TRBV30 TGTGCCTGGACCCTAGCGGGAGACCTCTACAATGAGCAGTTCTTC CAWTLAGDLYNEQFF
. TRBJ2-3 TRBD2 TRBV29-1 TGCAGCGTGAGGGGGGTTAGCGGGAGTGCCGATACGCAGTATTTT CSVRGVSGSADTQYF
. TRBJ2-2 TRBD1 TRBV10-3 TGTGCCACCGGGGATCCGGGACAGGGGAGTTCCGGGGAGCTGTTTTTT CATGDPGQGSSGELFF
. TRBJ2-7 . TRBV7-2 TGTGCCAGCAGCACTCAAGGAGGGATAGAGCCCTCCTACGAGCAGTACTTC CASSTQGGIEPSYEQYF